These 13 T cell receptor beta chains were all obtained from the same sample, sequenced in a study of OX40 agonist ivuxolimab in advanced cancers. The method was immunoSEQ multiplex PCR; TCRdb's version includes in-frame clones alone and lacks a portion of them. The sample includes tens of thousands of clones, 80% to 95% of them seen just once. The sample consisted of CD4+ or CD8+ T cells sorted from blood, taken in a trial of the OX40 agonist ivuxolimab. The receptors here all came from an adult with an advanced solid tumor such as melanoma, head and neck, liver or kidney cancer.

This clone was found once. V usage is TRBV7-2 and J usage is TRBJ2-3; D perhaps matches TRBD2 (6 bases). The CDR3 sequence is 17 residues long. The V gene lost 1 base and the J gene lost 0 bases, with 14 bases spanning the gap. CDR1 and CDR2 from the germline V gene are SGHTA and FQGNSA. CDR3 DNA: TGTGCCAGCAGCTTAGACTACGGGAGAACTAGCACAGATACGCAGTATTTT. It specifies CASSLDYGRTSTDTQYF.

The chain is built from TRBV5-1 and TRBJ1-5; D gene ambiguous. Looked up from germline, CDR1 is SGHRS and CDR2 is YFSETQ. The ends were cut back, 0 bases at V and 7 bases at J, with 14 bases in the middle. CDR3 length: 15 residues. The CDR3 DNA reads TGCGCCAGCAGCTTGGAAGGACCTCGAGGGCAGCCCCAGCATTTT. Translated, it gives CASSLEGPRGQPQHF.

This clone was observed a single time. V and J are TRBV27 and TRBJ2-1; D possibly corresponds to TRBD1 (5 bases). V was shortened by 5 bases and J by 1 base, with 15 bases between the two germline ends. The CDR3 length is 16 residues. Germline V gene data show CDR1 as MNHEY and CDR2 as SMNVEV (reference sequence). CDR3 nucleotide sequence: TGTGCCAGCAGTAGGACAATTTTGCCGTCCTACAATGAGCAGTTCTTC. Its protein is CASSRTILPSYNEQFF.

This chain connects TRBV5-8 to TRBJ2-7, with D possibly being TRBD1 or TRBD2 (5 bases each). With 0 bases removed from V and 2 bases from J, the gap between germline ends came to 18 bases. Germline V lookup: CDR1 SGHTS, CDR2 YDEGEE. The CDR3 runs to 17 residues. CDR3 residues: CASSLVGDTRPTYEQYF. CDR3 DNA: TGTGCCAGCAGCTTGGTGGGGGATACTAGGCCCACCTACGAGCAGTACTTC.

The chain joins TRBV25-1 to TRBJ2-6; no clear D gene. The germline V and J ends were trimmed by 2 bases and 3 bases, with 5 bases remaining between them. Germline CDR1 is MGHDK and CDR2 is SYGVNS. The CDR3 consists of 14 residues. CDR3 sequence: CASSERGGANVLTF. In nucleotides, the CDR3 is TGTGCCAGCAGTGAACGAGGTGGGGCCAACGTCCTGACTTTC.

The rearrangement uses TRBV5-1 and TRBJ2-1; TRBD2 agrees at 10 bases. The CDR3 totals 15 residues. The junction had 6 bases not matched to a gene; V was cut back by 2 bases and J by 7 bases. Germline assignment: CDR1 SGHRS and CDR2 YFSETQ. The DNA of the CDR3 is TGCGCCAGCAGCTTTTCGAGCGGGAGGGAAAATGAGCAGTTCTTC. Translation gives CASSFSSGRENEQFF.

The chain carries TRBV11-3 and TRBJ2-7; 9 nucleotides line up with TRBD1. The length of the CDR3 is 15 residues. Germline values: CDR1 SGHNT, CDR2 YENEEA. V dropped 5 bases and J dropped 0; count of bases not matched to a gene: 5. DNA for the CDR3: TGTGCCAGCAGCCCCGGGACAGGGAGCTCCTACGAGCAGTACTTC. Its protein product is CASSPGTGSSYEQYF.

The rearrangement uses TRBV4-3 and TRBJ2-7; 7 bases are a match to TRBD2. Germline V lookup: CDR1 LGHNA, CDR2 YSLEER. The CDR3 covers 17 residues. The V gene end was trimmed by 2 bases and the J gene end by 1 base; junction bases not matched to a gene: 11. The CDR3 sequence: CASSQTRVGGSSYEQYF. The DNA of the CDR3 is TGCGCCAGCAGCCAAACCCGGGTGGGCGGGAGTTCCTACGAGCAGTACTTC.

The V call is TRBV10-3, the J call TRBJ2-1; 14 bases line up with TRBD2. V was pared by 5 bases and J by 13 bases, with 10 bases of the junction left unmatched. The CDR3 spans 15 residues. Germline CDR1 is ENHRY and CDR2 is SYGVKD. The CDR3 loop is CAISPGLAGESIQFF. Here the CDR3 DNA reads TGTGCCATCAGTCCGGGACTAGCGGGAGAAAGTATCCAGTTCTTC.

CDR3 residues: CASSTGASGEKLFF. The CDR3 DNA follows: TGTGCCAGCAGTACAGGGGCCTCGGGGGAAAAACTGTTTTTT. The rearrangement links TRBV6-5 to TRBJ1-4; TRBD1 matches 7 bases. The CDR3 is 14 residues long. CDR1 and CDR2 from the germline V gene are MNHEY and SVGAGI. J gave up 8 bases and V 5 bases, and 8 bases lay outside the gene matches.

With regard to this clone: Other nucleotide sequences in the sample specify the same CDR3. This CDR3 is CASSLVGSGNEQFF. Here the CDR3 DNA reads TGCGCCAGCAGCTTGGTGGGATCAGGCAATGAGCAGTTCTTC. J is TRBJ2-1 and V is TRBV5-1; D remains unclear. The CDR3 length is 14 residues. Deletions cut 0 bases from V and 6 bases from J, with 10 bases between. The V gene's germline CDR1 is SGHRS and CDR2 YFSETQ.

This chain links TRBV2 with TRBJ2-7; tentatively, D is TRBD1 (6 bases). CDR1 SNHLY and CDR2 FYNNEI come from the germline V gene. V was pared by 8 bases and J by 5 bases, with 13 bases between. The CDR3 consists of 12 residues. The CDR3 spells CASVEQGDEQYF. The CDR3 bases are TGTGCCAGCGTCGAACAGGGAGACGAGCAGTACTTC. Variable domain in full (rest from reference TRBV2 and TRBJ2-7): EPEVTQTPSHQVTQMGQEVILRCVPISNHLYFYWYRQILGQKVEFLVSFYNNEISEKSEIFDDQFSVERPDGSNFTLKIRSTKLEDSAMYFCASVEQGDEQYFGPGTRLTVT.

This rearrangement joins TRBV19 to TRBJ1-5, with TRBD1 identical over 9 bases. The CDR3 is 16 residues long. V lost 5 bases to trimming and J lost 4 bases; unmatched junction nucleotides: 9. Germline loops: CDR1 LNHDA, CDR2 SQIVND (reference sequence). The CDR3 is CASSALDRGGNQPQHF. The CDR3 nucleotides read TGTGCCAGTAGTGCGCTGGACAGGGGAGGAAATCAGCCCCAGCATTTT.